One and the same sample provided the 2 T cell receptor beta chains below, sequenced in a study of blood T cell repertoires in COVID-19. The method was immunoSEQ multiplex PCR; TCRdb's version includes in-frame clones alone and lacks a portion of them. The repertoire has some 74,000 clones, around 76% of them found once; the top ten carry roughly 15%. Material for sequencing was peripheral blood. The receptors were gathered from a man aged 65 to 85 with active or convalescent COVID-19.

The genes are TRBV28 and TRBJ2-1; possible D gene TRBD1, 5 bases. Germline V gives CDR1 MDHEN, CDR2 SYDVKM. Deletions cut 2 bases from V and 7 bases from J, with 12 bases between. The CDR3 sequence is 14 residues long. DNA for the CDR3: TGTGCCAGCAGTTTAGTCCCAGGGATGAATGAGCAGTTCTTC. Translating it yields CASSLVPGMNEQFF.

The V call is TRBV12-3 or TRBV12-4, the J call TRBJ2-2, with unresolved D. The CDR3 runs to 13 residues. V was clipped by 3 bases and J by 9 bases, with 11 bases between them. As DNA, the CDR3 is TGTGCCAGCAGTTTCGATATAAGCAGGGAGCTGTTTTTT. This translates into CASSFDISRELFF.